What follows are 5 T cell receptor beta chains derived from one specimen sequenced in a study of memory CD4+ T cells and cytomegalovirus serostatus. The sort gate was single viable CD3+CD4+CD8-CD45RO+ cells for memory CD4+ T cells. The assay was immunoSEQ multiplex PCR, and TCRdb's table has in-frame clones only and misses some. The sample has 25,000 or so clones, 76% seen once. The source material was memory CD4+ T cells from blood. The receptors originated from an adult in good health and CMV-seronegative.

In its sample, this clone was seen a few times. The V call is TRBV5-1, the J call TRBJ2-2; 8 bases fit TRBD1. The V segment lost 0 bases and the J segment 1 base; nucleotides outside the gene matches: 2. The germline V gene has CDR1 SGHRS and CDR2 YFSETQ. The CDR3 is made up of 16 amino acids. CDR3 nucleotides: TGCGCCAGCAGCTTGGCCGGGACAGGGAACACCGGGGAGCTGTTTTTT. It encodes CASSLAGTGNTGELFF.

The V call is TRBV7-2, the J call TRBJ2-5, with 7 bases fitting TRBD2. Per the germline V gene, CDR1 is SGHTA and CDR2 is FQGNSA. The CDR3 extends over 14 amino acids. With 0 bases clipped from V and 5 bases from J, the junction kept 3 bases outside the gene matches. This CDR3 is CASSLAGGTETQYF. The CDR3 DNA sequence: TGTGCCAGCAGCTTAGCGGGGGGGACGGAGACCCAGTACTTC.

The V gene is TRBV4-2, the J gene TRBJ2-5; D remains unclear. The tail of the sequence fits TRBJ2-7 better, so the J call may be wrong. This CDR3 is 16 amino acids long. CDR1 and CDR2 (germline): LGHNA, YNFKEQ. CDR3 protein: CASSQDATQNYYEQYF. Here the CDR3 DNA reads TGTGCCAGCAGCCAAGACGCGACACAAAACTATTACGAGCAGTACTTC.

The rearrangement joins TRBV7-2 to TRBJ2-5, with D perhaps TRBD2 (5 bases). The CDR3 contains 13 residues. Trimming took off 8 bases at V and 2 bases at J, with 12 bases between the two ends. The germline CDR1 and CDR2 sequences are SGHTA and FQGNSA. The DNA of the CDR3 is TGTGCCAGCGGGCGGGCTAATCAAGAGACCCAGTACTTC. This translates into CASGRANQETQYF.

This clone was detected only a few times. The chain couples TRBV6-5 to TRBJ1-1; D possibly corresponds to TRBD1 (5 bases). Trimming cost V 6 bases and J 4 bases, with 18 bases left between them. The CDR3 runs 15 residues. Germline V gene data show CDR1 as MNHEY and CDR2 as SVGAGI. The CDR3 DNA follows: TGTGCCAGCAGCCACGGGGGGAGAGTCTCCACTGAAGCTTTCTTT. It codes for CASSHGGRVSTEAFF.